The 12 T cell receptor beta chains given below trace back to one sample, sequenced in a study of shared clonotypes between healthy human individuals (TCRdb year 2020). Libraries were prepared through the immunoSEQ multiplex PCR assay. Entries here come from immuneACCESS through TCRdb and include only in-frame sequences with V and J called. Some clones fail to appear in such tables; in the studies checked, an unresolved V gene covers under half of the shortfall, and the cause of the remainder is unknown. Within this sample are some 500,000 clones, with 70% to 80% of them counted one time only. Less than 15% of the sample lies in the top ten. The sequenced sample consisted of PBMCs. Receptors originate from a woman between 40 and 50 years old in good health. Some clones in this sample may be carry-over from other donors' samples.

This clone was detected a few times. The rearrangement uses TRBV6-6 and TRBJ2-2; D call uncertain. V dropped 7 bases and J dropped 4 bases, with 7 bases sitting between them. This CDR3 comprises 12 residues. In germline, CDR1 is MNHNY, CDR2 SVGAGI (reference sequence). CDR3: CASTTSTGELFF. The CDR3 nucleotides are TGTGCCAGCACCACGAGCACCGGGGAGCTGTTTTTT.

The DNA for the CDR3 is TGTGCCAGCAGCCAGACAGGGGCCGTCTACGAGCAGTACTTC. It codes for CASSQTGAVYEQYF. V usage is TRBV7-9 and J usage is TRBJ2-7; 8 bases agree with TRBD1. The CDR3 spans 14 residues. In germline, CDR1 is SEHNR, CDR2 FQNEAQ (reference sequence). The V and J ends lost 5 bases and 3 bases, in that order; junction bases with no gene match: 6.

This chain links TRBV19 with TRBJ2-3, with a tentative D call TRBD2 (5 bases). Germline assignment: CDR1 LNHDA and CDR2 SQIVND (reference sequence). The V gene lost 2 bases and the J gene lost 0 bases, with 9 bases spanning the gap. CDR3 size: 15 residues. CDR3 sequence: CASSISGWSTDTQYF. The CDR3 DNA follows: TGTGCCAGTAGTATAAGCGGATGGAGCACAGATACGCAGTATTTT.

This clone was recorded once. V is TRBV5-4 and J is TRBJ2-2; 15 bases agree with TRBD2. The CDR3 loop spans 16 amino acids. CDR1 is SGHNT, CDR2 YYREEE, per germline (reference sequence). With V trimmed by 3 bases and J by 5 bases, 2 bases remained unmatched. CDR3 protein: CASSSGLAGGTGELFF. CDR3 sequence (DNA): TGTGCCAGCAGCTCAGGACTAGCGGGAGGGACCGGGGAGCTGTTTTTT.

The rearrangement joins TRBV2 to TRBJ1-2; 7 bases are a match to TRBD1. The CDR3 runs to 14 residues. CDR1 and CDR2 from the germline V gene are SNHLY and FYNNEI. Trimming took 4 bases from V and 2 from J; bases not matched to a gene: 4. The CDR3 spells CASSVNRGNYGYTF. The CDR3 DNA is TGTGCCAGCAGTGTAAACAGGGGAAACTATGGCTACACCTTC.

This chain joins TRBV5-1 and TRBJ1-1, with D possibly TRBD1 on 5 matching bases. V was cut by 1 base and J by 4 bases, with 11 bases left in between. The CDR3 is made up of 14 amino acids. The germline V gene has CDR1 SGHRS and CDR2 YFSETQ. CDR3 protein: CASSLRGVSTEAFF. The CDR3 nucleotides read TGCGCCAGCAGCTTGAGGGGCGTGAGCACTGAAGCTTTCTTT. Using reference TRBV5-1 and TRBJ1-1 for the parts outside the CDR3, the full variable domain is KAGVTQTPRYLIKTRGQQVTLSCSPISGHRSVSWYQQTPGQGLQFLFEYFSETQRNKGNFPGRFSGRQFSNSRSEMNVSTLELGDSALYLCASSLRGVSTEAFFGQGTRLTVV.

The CDR3 DNA is TGTGCCAGCAGTGAGGGGTCAAGTGCTAGCACAGATACGCAGTATTTT. This codes for CASSEGSSASTDTQYF. The V call is TRBV2, the J call TRBJ2-3; D is ambiguous. Germline CDR1 SNHLY, CDR2 FYNNEI. Between the trimmed V and J ends, which lost 3 bases and 0 bases, there was a span of 13 bases. The CDR3 totals 16 residues.

The chain couples TRBV11-2 to TRBJ2-5; 7 bases match TRBD2. V gave up 5 bases and J gave up 7 bases; unmatched junction bases: 19. Germline V CDR1 and CDR2: SGHAT, FQNNGV. The CDR3 extends over 17 amino acids. The CDR3 DNA reads as TGTGCCAGCAGCCCGCAGCGACTAGCTGGGGGTCTGGGGACCCAGTACTTC. It yields the protein CASSPQRLAGGLGTQYF.

The chain couples TRBV28 to TRBJ2-7, with D possibly matching TRBD2 (6 bases). The CDR3 spans 15 residues. With 6 bases removed from V and 0 bases from J, the gap between germline ends came to 15 bases. The germline V gene encodes CDR1 MDHEN and CDR2 SYDVKM. The CDR3 coding sequence is TGTGCCAGCAGCCCACGCGGGGTGAGCTCCTACGAGCAGTACTTC. Its protein product is CASSPRGVSSYEQYF.

The genes are TRBV5-6 and TRBJ1-4; D remains ambiguous. Germline loops: CDR1 SGHDT, CDR2 YYEEEE. The CDR3 runs to 17 residues. The V end lost 4 bases, the J end lost 0 bases, and 16 bases lay between the germline ends. The CDR3 loop is CASSPRTVTSTNEKLFF. CDR3 sequence (DNA): TGTGCCAGCAGCCCTAGGACGGTTACCTCAACTAATGAAAAACTGTTTTTT.

The V and J genes are TRBV7-8 and TRBJ1-1, with D maybe TRBD1 (6 bases). Germline assignment: CDR1 SGHVS and CDR2 FQNEAQ. This CDR3 region has 14 residues. Trimming took 5 bases from V and 1 from J, leaving 11 bases between them. Written as DNA, the CDR3 is TGTGCCAGCAGCACCTACAGGGAGAACACTGAAGCTTTCTTT. This translates into CASSTYRENTEAFF.

V is TRBV7-2 and J is TRBJ2-1; possibly TRBD2 for D (6 bases). V was pared by 4 bases and J by 4 bases, with 14 bases between. Looked up from germline, CDR1 is SGHTA and CDR2 is FQGNSA. This CDR3 is 15 amino acids long. CDR3 in DNA: TGTGCCAGCAGCTGGCTAGCGCTACTGTACAATGAGCAGTTCTTC. Protein product: CASSWLALLYNEQFF.